This is a list of T cell receptor beta chains from one sample in a study of vaccination and CD4 T cells after COVID-19. TCRdb itself ran the PCR reads through MiXCR, one entry per CDR3 protein. The table records around 15,000 distinct CDR3 sequences, around three fifths of them present only once. Their cognate antigens are unknown. The sequencing sample was made of CD4+ T cells from blood, cultured in vitro. These receptors came from a human donor who had recovered from COVID-19. CDR3s include the opening cysteine and the closing phenylalanine or tryptophan. A D gene is named only where the DNA matches it firmly. Clone sizes are given selectively: once, few, many, or a class where the clone is expanded.

CDR3 DNA	CDR3 protein	J gene	clone size	D gene	V gene
TGTGCCACCAGCTACCGGGCGCTTAATGAAAAACTGTTTTTT	CATSYRALNEKLFF	TRBJ1-4	once	NA	TRBV15
TGTGCCTGGAGACCTTGGACGACCCGCGGGACCCAGTACTTC	CAWRPWTTRGTQYF	TRBJ2-5	NA	NA	TRBV30
TGTGCCAGCAGCCACCGCGGGACGGAGAACTATGGCTACACCTTC	CASSHRGTENYGYTF	TRBJ1-2	NA	NA	TRBV16
TGTGCCAGCAGCTTATGGGGGCAATGGGACTATGGCTACACCTTC	CASSLWGQWDYGYTF	TRBJ1-2	NA	NA	TRBV5-6
TGTGCCAGCAGTTTTTACCTCACTGAAGCTTTCTTT	CASSFYLTEAFF	TRBJ1-1	NA	NA	TRBV12-3/TRBV12-4
TGTGCCAGCAGTGAAGTGTCGGACCCTTCAGGTTACACCTTC	CASSEVSDPSGYTF	TRBJ1-2	NA	NA	TRBV6-1
TGTGCCACCTCAGGGACTAGCGGGAGAACAGATACGCAGTATTTT	CATSGTSGRTDTQYF	TRBJ2-3	NA	TRBD2	TRBV19
TGTGCCAGCAGTCCGACCCCGACGGGTGAAAAACTGTTTTTT	CASSPTPTGEKLFF	TRBJ1-4	NA	NA	TRBV2
TGTGCCAGCAGCTTAAATGCGTCTCCAGGACTCACCTACGAGCAGTACTTC	CASSLNASPGLTYEQYF	TRBJ2-7	NA	NA	TRBV5-5
TGTGCCAGCAGTCGGGATTCGTGGGAGACCCAGTACTTC	CASSRDSWETQYF	TRBJ2-5	NA	NA	TRBV6-2/TRBV6-3
TGTGCCAGCAGTCGGACTAGCGGGAGTAGCGAGCAGTACTTC	CASSRTSGSSEQYF	TRBJ2-7	NA	TRBD2	TRBV7-3
TGTGCCAGCAGCGTAACCGGGTACGATGGCTACACCTTC	CASSVTGYDGYTF	TRBJ1-2	NA	NA	TRBV9
TGCAGTGCTAGTGTGCAGGGGAAGGACACTGAAGCTTTCTTT	CSASVQGKDTEAFF	TRBJ1-1	few	NA	TRBV20-1
TGCAGTGCTAGGGGGGGCACAATGACAGGGAATGATCAGCCCCAGCATTTT	CSARGGTMTGNDQPQHF	TRBJ1-5	few	TRBD1	TRBV20-1
TGTGCCATCACAGCGGGGGGCTACGAGCAGTACTTC	CAITAGGYEQYF	TRBJ2-7	NA	TRBD2	TRBV10-3
TGTGCCAGCAGTTACCCGGGACAGGGTAACTACGAGCAGTACTTC	CASSYPGQGNYEQYF	TRBJ2-7	NA	TRBD1	TRBV6-5
TGTGCCAGCATCCGCGGGGGGGGACCCACAGATACGCAGTATTTT	CASIRGGGPTDTQYF	TRBJ2-3	few	TRBD2	TRBV6-1
TGTGCCACCAGTGACCGCTACGAGCAGTACTTC	CATSDRYEQYF	TRBJ2-7	NA	NA	TRBV24-1
TGTGCCACCAGTGATCCTCGGAAGGGGGTAACCGGGGAGCTGTTTTTT	CATSDPRKGVTGELFF	TRBJ2-2	NA	NA	TRBV24-1
TGCAGTGCTAAAAATAACCGGGACAGCCACAATGAGCAGTTCTTC	CSAKNNRDSHNEQFF	TRBJ2-1	NA	TRBD1	TRBV20-1
TGTGCCACCAGTGACCCGACTAGCGGGAGAGGAAAGACCCAGTACTTC	CATSDPTSGRGKTQYF	TRBJ2-5	NA	TRBD2	TRBV24-1
TGCAGTGCTTTCCAAGAGAACTATGGCTACACCTTC	CSAFQENYGYTF	TRBJ1-2	NA	NA	TRBV20-1
TGTGCCAGCAGCTCAGGTTCCGGGCAGCCCCAGCATTTT	CASSSGSGQPQHF	TRBJ1-5	few	NA	TRBV6-1